The source of this T cell receptor (beta chain) is a study of response to subunit inactivated influenza vaccine. TCRdb redid the calling of the RT-PCR reads with MiXCR, one entry per CDR3 protein. Of more than 450,000 distinct CDR3 sequences in the sample, 12% were seen once. Germline loops: CDR1 DFQATT, CDR2 SNEGSKA (reference sequence). This CDR3 has 12 residues. V was cut by 6 bases and J by 7 bases, with 12 bases left in between. The sequencing here drew on PBMCs from blood, taken on the day of vaccination. V usage is TRBV20-1 and J usage is TRBJ1-4, with D perhaps TRBD1 (5 bases). The clonotype was recovered from a man in his forties or fifties who received an inactivated influenza vaccine. The CDR3 protein is CSAGAGIEKLFF. The CDR3 nucleotides read TGCAGTGCCGGGGCGGGGATTGAAAAACTGTTTTTT.